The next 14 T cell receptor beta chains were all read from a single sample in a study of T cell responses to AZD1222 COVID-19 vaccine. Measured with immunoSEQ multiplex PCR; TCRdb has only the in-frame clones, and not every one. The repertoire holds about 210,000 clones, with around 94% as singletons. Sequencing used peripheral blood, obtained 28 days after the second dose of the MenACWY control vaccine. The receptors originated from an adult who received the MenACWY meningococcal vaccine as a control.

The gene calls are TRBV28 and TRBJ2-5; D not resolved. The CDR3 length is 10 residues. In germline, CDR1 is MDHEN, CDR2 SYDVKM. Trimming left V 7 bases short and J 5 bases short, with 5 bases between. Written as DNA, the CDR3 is TGTGCCAGCATGTTGGAGACCCAGTACTTC. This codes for CASMLETQYF. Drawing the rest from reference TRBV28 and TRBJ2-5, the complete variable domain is DVKVTQSSRYLVKRTGEKVFLECVQDMDHENMFWYRQDPGLGLRLIYFSYDVKMKEKGDIPEGYSVSREKKERFSLILESASTNQTSMYLCASMLETQYFGPGTRLLVL.

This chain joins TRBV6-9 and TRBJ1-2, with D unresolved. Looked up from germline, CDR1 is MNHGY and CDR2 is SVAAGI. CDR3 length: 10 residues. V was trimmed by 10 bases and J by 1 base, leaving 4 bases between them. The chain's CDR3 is CANLNYGYTF. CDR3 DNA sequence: TGTGCCAACCTTAACTATGGCTACACCTTC.

CDR3 sequence (DNA): TGTGCCAGCAGTTACAGGACCTCTGGAAACACCATATATTTT. Translating gives CASSYRTSGNTIYF. The chain carries TRBV28 and TRBJ1-3, with D possibly being TRBD1 (5 bases). There are 14 residues in the CDR3. Germline loops: CDR1 MDHEN, CDR2 SYDVKM. With 4 bases removed from V and 0 bases from J, the gap between germline ends came to 7 bases.

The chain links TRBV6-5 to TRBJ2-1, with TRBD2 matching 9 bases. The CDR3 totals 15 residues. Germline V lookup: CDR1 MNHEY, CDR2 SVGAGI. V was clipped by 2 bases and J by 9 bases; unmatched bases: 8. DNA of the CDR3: TGTGCCAGCAGTTACAGTAGCGGGAGTTTGGGTGAGCAGTTCTTC. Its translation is CASSYSSGSLGEQFF.

The CDR3, as DNA: TGTGCCAGCAGCGAACAGGGATGGGGGAATCAGCCCCAGCATTTT. Its protein product is CASSEQGWGNQPQHF. The chain couples TRBV2 to TRBJ1-5; a possible D gene is TRBD1 (6 bases). V was cut by 6 bases and J by 4 bases, with 16 bases left in between. This CDR3 is built from 15 residues. Germline V gives CDR1 SNHLY, CDR2 FYNNEI. Complete variable domain (other parts from reference TRBV2 and TRBJ1-5): EPEVTQTPSHQVTQMGQEVILRCVPISNHLYFYWYRQILGQKVEFLVSFYNNEISEKSEIFDDQFSVERPDGSNFTLKIRSTKLEDSAMYFCASSEQGWGNQPQHFGDGTRLSIL.

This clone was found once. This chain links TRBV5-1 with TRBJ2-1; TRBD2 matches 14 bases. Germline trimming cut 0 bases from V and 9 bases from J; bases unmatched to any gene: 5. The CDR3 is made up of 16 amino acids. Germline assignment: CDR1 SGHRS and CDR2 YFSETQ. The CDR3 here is CASSLDSGTSGSEQFF. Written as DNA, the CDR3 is TGCGCCAGCAGCTTGGACTCCGGGACTAGCGGGAGTGAGCAGTTCTTC.

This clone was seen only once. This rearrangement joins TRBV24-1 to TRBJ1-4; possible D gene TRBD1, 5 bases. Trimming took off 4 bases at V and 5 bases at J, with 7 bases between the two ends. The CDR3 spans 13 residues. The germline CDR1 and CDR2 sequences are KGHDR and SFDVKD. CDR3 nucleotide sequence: TGTGCCACCAGTGACAGGGTGAATGAAAAACTGTTTTTT. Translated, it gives CATSDRVNEKLFF.

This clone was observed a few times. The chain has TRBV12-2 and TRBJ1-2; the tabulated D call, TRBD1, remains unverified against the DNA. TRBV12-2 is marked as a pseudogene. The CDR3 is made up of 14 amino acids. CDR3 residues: CASRLNGLSYGYTF. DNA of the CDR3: TGTGCAAGTCGCTTAAATGGGCTTTCCTATGGCTACACCTTC.

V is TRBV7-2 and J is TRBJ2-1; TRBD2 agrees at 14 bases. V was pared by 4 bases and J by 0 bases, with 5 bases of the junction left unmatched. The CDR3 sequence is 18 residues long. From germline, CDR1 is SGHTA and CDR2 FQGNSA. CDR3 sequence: CASSSTSGGAPSYNEQFF. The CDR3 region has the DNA TGTGCCAGCAGCTCGACTAGCGGGGGGGCCCCCTCCTACAATGAGCAGTTCTTC.

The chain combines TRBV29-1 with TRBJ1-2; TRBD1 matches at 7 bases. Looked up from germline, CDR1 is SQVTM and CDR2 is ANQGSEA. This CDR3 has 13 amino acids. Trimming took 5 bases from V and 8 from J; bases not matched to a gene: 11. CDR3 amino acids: CSVLSGQTTGYTF. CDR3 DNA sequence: TGCAGCGTTCTATCGGGACAGACCACCGGCTACACCTTC.

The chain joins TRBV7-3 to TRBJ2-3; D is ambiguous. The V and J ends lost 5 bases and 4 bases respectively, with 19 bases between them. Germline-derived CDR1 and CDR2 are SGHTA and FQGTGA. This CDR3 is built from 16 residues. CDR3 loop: CASSPVGPDGADTQYF. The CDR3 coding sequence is TGTGCCAGCAGCCCCGTCGGACCGGATGGGGCAGATACGCAGTATTTT.

Written as DNA, the CDR3 is TGCGCCAGCAGCTTGGCGACTAGCGGGAGGAGTGAGCAGTTCTTC. It yields the protein CASSLATSGRSEQFF. The chain carries TRBV5-1 and TRBJ2-1; 13 nucleotides agree with TRBD2. J was trimmed by 9 bases and V by 0 bases; bases with no gene match: 3. This CDR3 spans 15 amino acids. Germline assignment: CDR1 SGHRS and CDR2 YFSETQ.

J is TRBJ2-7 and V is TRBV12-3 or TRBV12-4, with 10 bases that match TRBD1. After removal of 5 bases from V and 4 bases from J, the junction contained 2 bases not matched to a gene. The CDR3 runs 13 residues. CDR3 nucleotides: TGTGCCAGCAGTCCGGGACAGGGGTACGAGCAGTACTTC. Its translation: CASSPGQGYEQYF.

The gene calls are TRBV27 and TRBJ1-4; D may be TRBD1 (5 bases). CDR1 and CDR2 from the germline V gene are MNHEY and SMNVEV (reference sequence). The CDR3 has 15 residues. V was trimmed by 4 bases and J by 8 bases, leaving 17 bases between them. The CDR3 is CASSSTVGGGEKLFF. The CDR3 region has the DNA TGTGCCAGCAGTTCCACAGTAGGCGGGGGAGAAAAACTGTTTTTT.